The clone carrying this T cell receptor (beta chain) appeared once. What it recognizes is unknown. This record comes from a study of chemoradiotherapy in HPV16-positive cancers. General observations from the study: Candidate HPV-specific clones and E7-related TCR motifs grew in tumor during treatment. The functional HPV-specific definition rests on just a couple of HPV16-positive patients.

This table comes from immunoSEQ multiplex PCR, and its TCRdb copy is limited to in-frame clones, with some not included. The repertoire holds approximately 15,000 clones, with around nine tenths as singletons. The germline V gene encodes CDR1 GTSNPN and CDR2 SVGIG (reference sequence). This CDR3 contains 11 residues. V shed 5 bases, J shed 3 bases, and the junction held 1 base outside the gene matches. This TCR was recovered from a human donor with HPV-associated anogenital cancer. The sequencing used tumor tissue, collected from a patient who underwent chemoradiotherapy. The chain carries TRBV30 and TRBJ2-7; 7 nucleotides agree with TRBD1. In DNA form, the CDR3 reads TGTGCCTGGGACAGGGACTACGAGCAGTACTTC. It encodes CAWDRDYEQYF.